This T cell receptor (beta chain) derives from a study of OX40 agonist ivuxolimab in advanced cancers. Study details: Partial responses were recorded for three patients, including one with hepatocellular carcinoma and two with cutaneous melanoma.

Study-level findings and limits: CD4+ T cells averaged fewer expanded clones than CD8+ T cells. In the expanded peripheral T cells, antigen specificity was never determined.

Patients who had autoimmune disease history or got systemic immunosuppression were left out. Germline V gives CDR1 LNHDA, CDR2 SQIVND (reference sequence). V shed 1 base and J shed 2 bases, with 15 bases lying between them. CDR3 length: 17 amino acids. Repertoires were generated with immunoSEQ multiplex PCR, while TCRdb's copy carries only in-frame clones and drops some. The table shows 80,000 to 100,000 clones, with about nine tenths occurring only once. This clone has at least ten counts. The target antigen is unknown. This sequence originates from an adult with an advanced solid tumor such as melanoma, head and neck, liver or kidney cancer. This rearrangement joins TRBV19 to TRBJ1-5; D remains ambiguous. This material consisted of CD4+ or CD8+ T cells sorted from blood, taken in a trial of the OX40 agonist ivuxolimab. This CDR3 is CASSIVPDGFRNQPQHF. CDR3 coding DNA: TGTGCCAGTAGTATAGTCCCTGACGGTTTTCGCAATCAGCCCCAGCATTTT.